This is a list of T cell receptor beta chains from one sample in a study of T cells in Graves' hyperthyroidism and ophthalmopathy. MiXCR, run by TCRdb on the multiplex PCR reads, gives a single entry per CDR3 protein. The table lists more than 350,000 distinct CDR3 sequences, 14% of them singletons. The material sequenced was blood. These receptor sequences come from a woman aged 25 to 39 with Graves' ophthalmopathy. The CDR3 runs from the conserved cysteine through the conserved F or W. The order of the fields is D gene, V gene, CDR3 length, J gene, clone size, CDR3 DNA, CDR3 protein. The D gene is left open where the match is weak. Only part of the rows carry a size: once, few, many, or a class if the clone is expanded.

.,TRBV29-1,17,TRBJ1-3,few,TGCAGCGTTGTTTGGGACATATCCTCCACGGAAGGAAACACCATATATTTT,CSVVWDISSTEGNTIYF
TRBD1,TRBV10-3,16,TRBJ2-2,.,TGTGCCATCAGCGGACCGGGACAGGGAGATACCGGGGAGCTGTTTTTT,CAISGPGQGDTGELFF
.,TRBV24-1,11,TRBJ1-1,.,TGTGCCACCTCCAAGAACACTGAAGCTTTCTTT,CATSKNTEAFF
.,TRBV11-2,17,TRBJ2-7,once,TGTGCCAGCAGCTTAGCGCGCGGATGGGACCCGCCCTACGAGCAGTACTTC,CASSLARGWDPPYEQYF
TRBD2,TRBV12-3/TRBV12-4,17,TRBJ2-1,many,TGTGCCAGCCGTATTAGCGGGGGGGCCGTTCTAGACAATGAGCAGTTCTTC,CASRISGGAVLDNEQFF
TRBD2,TRBV20-1,19,TRBJ2-1,few,TGCAGTGCTAGACCGCCGGGACTAGCGGGGGCGAGCTCCTACAATGAGCAGTTCTTC,CSARPPGLAGASSYNEQFF
.,TRBV7-2,13,TRBJ2-5,many,TGTGCCAGCAGCACCAGGGTCCAAGAGACCCAGTACTTC,CASSTRVQETQYF
TRBD1,TRBV6-1,12,TRBJ1-1,many,TGTGCCAGCATTAGACAGGGCCTTGAAGCTTTCTTT,CASIRQGLEAFF
.,TRBV2,13,TRBJ1-1,many,TGTGCCAGCAGTGCGGGGCAGGATACTGAAGCTTTCTTT,CASSAGQDTEAFF
TRBD1,TRBV24-1,17,TRBJ2-1,many,TGTGCCACCAGTGACCGAAAAGGGGGCCATATGTACAATGAGCAGTTCTTC,CATSDRKGGHMYNEQFF
.,TRBV20-1,11,TRBJ1-2,many,TGCAAAGGGGGACACCCCTATGGCTACACCTTC,CKGGHPYGYTF
TRBD1,TRBV10-3,12,TRBJ1-1,many,TGTGCCACCGGGACAGGGGATACTGAAGCTTTCTTT,CATGTGDTEAFF
.,TRBV6-1,13,TRBJ2-5,many,TGTGCCAGCCGGCAGGGCCTACAAGAGACCCAGTACTTC,CASRQGLQETQYF
.,TRBV2,12,TRBJ2-1,many,TGTGCCAGCAGTGAAGCGCCGCAGGAAGGGTTCTTC,CASSEAPQEGFF
.,TRBV6-2/TRBV6-3,14,TRBJ1-6,.,TGTGCCAGCAGTTACGACAGCCCCAATTCACCCCTCCACTTT,CASSYDSPNSPLHF
.,TRBV7-9,14,TRBJ1-5,many,TGTGCCAGCAGCCACCCGGGTAGCAATCAGCCCCAGCATTTT,CASSHPGSNQPQHF
TRBD1,TRBV29-1,13,TRBJ1-1,many,TGCAGCGTTCACCAGGCAGGGGGCACTGAAGCTTTCTTT,CSVHQAGGTEAFF
.,TRBV3-1,18,TRBJ2-3,many,TGTGCCAGCAGCCCCGCCCAGCGATTAACAGTAAGCACAGATACGCAGTATTTT,CASSPAQRLTVSTDTQYF
.,TRBV12-3/TRBV12-4,13,TRBJ1-5,many,TGTGCCAGCAGCCCTATGGGCAATCAGCCCCAGCATTTT,CASSPMGNQPQHF
.,TRBV3-1,15,TRBJ1-6,many,TGTGCCAGCAGCCAAGTAGCGGGTGGGGGATCACCCCTCCACTTT,CASSQVAGGGSPLHF
.,TRBV6-2/TRBV6-3,19,TRBJ2-2,many,TGTGCCAGCAGTTACTCGTGGGGGTCCGCGGGGTCGAACACCGGGGAGCTGTTTTTT,CASSYSWGSAGSNTGELFF
.,TRBV20-1,10,TRBJ2-1,many,TGCAGTGCTAAACACAATGAGCAGTTCTTC,CSAKHNEQFF
.,TRBV6-1,14,TRBJ2-3,many,TGTGCCAGCAGATTGACGGAAAGCACAGATACGCAGTATTTT,CASRLTESTDTQYF
TRBD1,TRBV12-3/TRBV12-4,15,TRBJ1-2,many,TGTGCCAGCAGCCGGACGACCGGGACAGGCTATGGCTACACCTTC,CASSRTTGTGYGYTF
.,TRBV6-1,14,TRBJ2-3,.,TGTGCCAGCGGGTCCTCGGTCGGCACAGATACGCAGTATTTT,CASGSSVGTDTQYF
TRBD1,TRBV6-1,16,TRBJ1-1,many,TGTGCCAGCAGTAACCGGGACAGGGGATTTGGGACTGAAGCTTTCTTT,CASSNRDRGFGTEAFF
.,TRBV28,11,TRBJ2-1,many,TGTGCCAGCCAGCGCCGGTGGGAGCAGTTCTTC,CASQRRWEQFF